This T cell receptor beta chain was found in a study of shared clonotypes between healthy human individuals. About the research overall: The study enrolled two women and three men aged 18 to 49. General observations from the study: An effect of sequencing depth on clonotype sharing among donors was expected. When compared with the clonotypes that were shared by all four sorted-subset donors, the non-shared clonotypes turned out to have lower generation probabilities.

Germline CDR1 and CDR2: LNHNV and YYDKDF (reference sequence). The CDR3 sequence is 13 residues long. V was shortened by 4 bases and J by 7 bases, with 14 bases between the two germline ends. Sequenced by immunoSEQ multiplex PCR; TCRdb stores in-frame clones only, minus some. This table has approximately 2.5 million clones, roughly 93% appearing once. Only one count was recorded for this clone. What it binds is not known. The source material was naive CD4+ T cells from PBMCs. Regarding subset: CD45RA+ positively selected. The TCR comes from a man aged 18 to 29 in good health. Some clones in this sample may be carry-over from other donors' samples. The V gene is TRBV15, the J gene TRBJ2-7; the D gene is possibly TRBD1 (5 bases). CDR3 protein: CATSMLRSGEQYF. The CDR3 region has the DNA TGTGCCACCAGCATGTTAAGATCAGGGGAGCAGTACTTC.